This passage covers 31 T cell receptor beta chains from one sample sequenced in a study of molecular identifiers for immune sequencing clone quantification (dated by TCRdb to the late 2010s). Library preparation employed PCR. Sequencing was performed on a NextSeq 500. TCRdb's own reprocessing of the public reads used fastp at Q25 and MiXCR and kept productive beta chains. Rows are combined by CDR3 protein, so each entry shows the most common genes and DNA. The sample table contains under 600,000 distinct CDR3 sequences; only one count was recorded for about 25% of them. The ten largest clones capture 0.7% to 0.9% of the sample. The sequenced material came from naive CD8+ T cells from blood, with Jurkat cell RNA spiked in. The sample's cell subset or site label is to be understood as: FACS-sorted CD8+CD4-CCR7+CD45RA+ naive T cells. The receptors stem from a human donor in good health. Some libraries in this study had Jurkat cell RNA spiked in.

This clonotype was detected only a few times. The rearrangement uses TRBV6-2 or TRBV6-3 and TRBJ2-3, with TRBD2 matching 13 bases. V lost 6 bases, J lost 2 bases, and 8 bases stayed unmatched. This CDR3 is built from 17 residues. CDR1 is MNHEY and CDR2 is SVGEGT in the germline V gene. CDR3 residues: CASRRDTSGGATDTQYF. CDR3 bases: TGTGCCAGCAGGCGAGATACTAGCGGGGGGGCCACAGATACGCAGTATTTT.

This chain joins TRBV18 and TRBJ2-3, with TRBD1 matching 8 bases. From germline, CDR1 is KGHSH and CDR2 LQKENI. There are 13 residues in the CDR3. V gave up 8 bases and J gave up 5 bases; unmatched junction bases: 6. The CDR3 nucleotides read TGTGCCAGCGGACAGGGAAATTTAGATACGCAGTATTTT. Translated, it gives CASGQGNLDTQYF. The whole variable domain, remainder taken from reference TRBV18 and TRBJ2-3, is NAGVMQNPRHLVRRRGQEARLRCSPMKGHSHVYWYRQLPEEGLKFMVYLQKENIIDESGMPKERFSAEFPKEGPSILRIQQVVRGDSAAYFCASGQGNLDTQYFGPGTRLTVL.

The table lists this clonotype with a count of one. A read error is likely, as this CDR3 ends without the conserved phenylalanine or tryptophan. The chain recombines TRBV29-1 with TRBJ1-1, with TRBD1 matching over 10 bases. The CDR3 is 14 amino acids. The germline V gene encodes CDR1 SQVTM and CDR2 ANQGSEA. With 2 bases clipped from V and 5 bases from J, the junction kept 5 bases outside the gene matches. This chain's CDR3 is CSVEIWGQGTEAFS. As DNA, the CDR3 is TGCAGCGTTGAAATTTGGGGACAGGGGACTGAAGCTTTCTCT.

This clonotype was seen more than once but under ten times. A read error may account for a junction end that differs from germline. The chain carries TRBV11-2 and TRBJ2-1, with TRBD2 matching 9 bases. The CDR3 runs to 15 residues. CDR1 is SGHAT and CDR2 is FQNNGV in the germline V gene. DNA of the CDR3: TGTACCAGCAGCTTAGCGGGACTAGCAAACAATGAGCAGTTCTTC. It encodes CTSSLAGLANNEQFF.

This clonotype has just a few counts. The rearrangement links TRBV6-5 to TRBJ2-3, with TRBD1 matching 8 bases. J was trimmed by 2 bases and V by 3 bases; bases with no gene match: 7. The CDR3 loop spans 16 amino acids. The germline CDR1 and CDR2 sequences are MNHEY and SVGAGI. The DNA for the CDR3 is TGTGCCAGCAGTTATAACCCGGACAGGGCCACAGATACGCAGTATTTT. This codes for CASSYNPDRATDTQYF.

This clonotype was recorded a few times. V gene TRBV12-3 or TRBV12-4 combines with J gene TRBJ2-5, with 8 bases identical to TRBD2. Trimming cost V 4 bases and J 2 bases; bases outside gene matches: 9. This CDR3 contains 16 residues. The CDR3 nucleotides are TGTGCCAGCAGTTACCCACTAGCGGAGATACAAGAGACCCAGTACTTC. Its protein is CASSYPLAEIQETQYF.

This clonotype was seen only a few times. The gene calls are TRBV11-2 and TRBJ2-7; D uncertain. Germline-derived CDR1 and CDR2 are SGHAT and FQNNGV. V was clipped by 1 base and J by 4 bases, with 11 bases between them. This CDR3 comprises 14 residues. CDR3 amino acids: CASSLGPGAYEQYF. The CDR3 bases are TGTGCCAGCAGCTTAGGACCAGGCGCGTACGAGCAGTACTTC.

The table lists this clonotype with a few counts. One junction end does not reproduce the germline sequence, and a read error may be involved. The chain uses TRBV29-1 and TRBJ2-7; no firm D call. This CDR3 region has 13 residues. Germline V gene data show CDR1 as SQVTM and CDR2 as ANQGSEA. DNA of the CDR3: TGCAGCGTGATCACCATCCAATCCTACGGGCAGTACTTC. Protein: CSVITIQSYGQYF.

The chain couples TRBV6-2 or TRBV6-3 to TRBJ2-1, with 10 bases fitting TRBD2. With 0 bases clipped from V and 8 bases from J, the junction kept 7 bases outside the gene matches. CDR1 and CDR2 from the germline V gene are MNHEY and SVGEGT. This CDR3 is built from 16 residues. CDR3 in amino acids: CASSYSERGGLDEQFF. In nucleotides, the CDR3 is TGTGCCAGCAGTTACTCGGAGCGGGGGGGCCTGGATGAGCAGTTCTTC.

The V and J genes are TRBV3-1 and TRBJ2-2; tentatively, D is TRBD1 or TRBD2 (5 bases each). The germline gives CDR1 LGHDT, CDR2 YNNKEL (reference sequence). V shed 1 base and J shed 7 bases, with 13 bases lying between them. This CDR3 region has 15 residues. Written as DNA, the CDR3 is TGTGCCAGCAGCCAAGGAGGGGTTAGGAACGGGGAGCTGTTTTTT. Protein: CASSQGGVRNGELFF.

The V gene is TRBV4-3, the J gene TRBJ2-7; the D is unclear. Germline-derived CDR1 and CDR2 are LGHNA and YSLEER. CDR3 size: 15 residues. V lost 0 bases and J lost 0, with 9 bases in between. The CDR3 protein is CASSQDRFSSYEQYF. The CDR3 nucleotides read TGCGCCAGCAGCCAAGATCGTTTCAGCTCCTACGAGCAGTACTTC.

V is TRBV4-1 and J is TRBJ1-1; D unresolved. V was shortened by 1 base and J by 7 bases, with 16 bases between the two germline ends. Germline values: CDR1 MGHRA, CDR2 YSYEKL. The CDR3 sequence is 15 residues long. In DNA form, the CDR3 reads TGCGCCAGCAGCCAAGGCCAGCTGGCACAATATGAAGCTTTCTTT. Translated: CASSQGQLAQYEAFF.

This clonotype was counted only a few times. The rearrangement links TRBV27 to TRBJ2-7, with 9 nucleotides matching TRBD2. The CDR3 length is 15 residues. V was pared by 2 bases and J by 4 bases, with 6 bases of the junction left unmatched. Germline CDR1 and CDR2: MNHEY and SMNVEV (reference sequence). The CDR3 loop reads CASSLRGSGSYEQYF. DNA of the CDR3: TGTGCCAGCAGTTTACGGGGTAGCGGGAGTTACGAGCAGTACTTC.

There are a few counts of this clonotype. The CDR3 nucleotides are TGTGCCAGCAGCCCCCGCTTTATGAGCGGGGGACCGCAAGAGACCCAGTACTTC. It encodes CASSPRFMSGGPQETQYF. This chain uses TRBV7-6 with TRBJ2-5; 8 nucleotides line up with TRBD2. Germline V gives CDR1 SGHVS, CDR2 FNYEAQ. This CDR3 spans 18 amino acids. Trimming took 5 bases from V and 2 from J; bases not matched to a gene: 16.

Points on this clonotype: With a much larger clone just one base away, this may be a read error. The chain uses TRBV29-1 and TRBJ1-2; 8 positions match TRBD1. The CDR3 has 17 residues. Looked up from germline, CDR1 is SQVTM and CDR2 is ANQGSEA. CDR3 coding DNA: TGCAGCGTTGAAGGGGATCCCGGGACAGGAGCTAACTATGGCTACGCCTTC. Its protein is CSVEGDPGTGANYGYAF.

Concerning this clonotype: With a much larger clone just one base away, this may be a read error. The rearrangement joins TRBV7-9 to TRBJ2-1, with D perhaps TRBD2 (6 bases). Trimming left V 0 bases short and J 12 bases short, with 12 bases between. Germline V gene data show CDR1 as SEHNR and CDR2 as FQNEAQ (reference sequence). This CDR3 region has 13 residues. The CDR3 loop is CASSLAYGTAQFF. CDR3 nucleotide sequence: TGTGCCAGCAGCTTAGCTTACGGGACTGCGCAGTTCTTC. The whole variable domain, remainder taken from reference TRBV7-9 and TRBJ2-1, is DTGVSQNPRHKITKRGQNVTFRCDPISEHNRLYWYRQTLGQGPEFLTYFQNEAQLEKSRLLSDRFSAERPKGSFSTLEIQRTEQGDSAMYLCASSLAYGTAQFFGPGTRLTVL.

The V gene is TRBV9, the J gene TRBJ2-2, with TRBD1 as a possible D gene (5 bases). Trimming took 2 bases from V and 0 from J, leaving 8 bases between them. Germline lookup yields CDR1 SGDLS and CDR2 YYNGEE. The length of the CDR3 is 15 residues. This CDR3 reads CASSVTGANTGELFF. DNA of the CDR3: TGTGCCAGCAGCGTCACAGGCGCGAACACCGGGGAGCTGTTTTTT.

This clonotype was recorded a few times. This chain's CDR3 is CASSQAQSAAYGYTF. The CDR3 bases are TGCGCCAGCAGCCAAGCCCAGAGTGCAGCCTATGGCTACACCTTC. The J gene is TRBJ1-2, the V gene TRBV4-3, with D uncertain. The CDR3 consists of 15 residues. Trimming shortened V by 1 base and J by 4 bases, and 13 bases separated the two germline ends. CDR1 and CDR2 (germline): LGHNA, YSLEER.

This clonotype was recorded at least ten times. The chain uses TRBV9 and TRBJ2-3; TRBD1 agrees at 9 bases. The CDR3 totals 15 residues. The V gene's germline CDR1 is SGDLS and CDR2 YYNGEE. V trimming: 3 bases; J trimming: 2 bases; junction bases outside the gene matches: 4. Here the CDR3 reads CASSAGTGTTDTQYF. In DNA form, the CDR3 reads TGTGCCAGCAGCGCCGGGACAGGGACCACAGATACGCAGTATTTT.

The chain links TRBV19 to TRBJ2-7, with D tentatively TRBD2 (7 bases). V was shortened by 2 bases and J by 0 bases, with 17 bases between the two germline ends. Germline V gene sequence: CDR1 LNHDA, CDR2 SQIVND (reference sequence). The CDR3 runs to 17 residues. CDR3 sequence: CASSIWGGRTTSYEQYF. In DNA form, the CDR3 reads TGTGCCAGTAGTATATGGGGGGGCCGGACTACCTCCTACGAGCAGTACTTC.

This clonotype was observed a handful of times. This chain joins TRBV6-6 and TRBJ2-7; 12 positions agree with TRBD1. Germline CDR1 MNHNY, CDR2 SVGAGI (reference sequence). V lost 5 bases to trimming and J lost 5 bases; unmatched junction nucleotides: 7. The length of the CDR3 is 15 residues. CDR3 in DNA: TGTGCCAGCAGTGATGGGGACAGGGGGCTCCACGAGCAGTACTTC. It is translated as CASSDGDRGLHEQYF.

A note on this clonotype: At one of its ends the junction is not consistent with the germline gene, which may arise from a read error. The chain carries TRBV27 and TRBJ2-6; the match to TRBD1 covers 7 bases. There are 16 residues in the CDR3. Germline CDR1 MNHEY, CDR2 SMNVEV (reference sequence). The CDR3 region is CASCPGQISGADVLTF. For the CDR3, the DNA is TGTGCCAGCTGCCCGGGACAGATCTCTGGGGCCGACGTCCTGACTTTC.

This clonotype was recorded only once. The junction departs from the called germline gene at one end, perhaps through a read error. The chain employs TRBV13 and TRBJ2-3; TRBD2 matches at 8 bases. Germline V gives CDR1 PRHDT, CDR2 FYEKMQ (reference sequence). This CDR3 has 16 amino acids. The CDR3 sequence is CASSLSGGGIADTQYF. CDR3 DNA sequence: TGTGCCAGCAGCTTGTCCGGGGGGGGTATTGCAGATACACAGTATTTT.

There are many counts of this clonotype. This sequence joins TRBV29-1 and TRBJ1-2; 9 bases line up with TRBD1. The CDR3 covers 15 residues. The germline gives CDR1 SQVTM, CDR2 ANQGSEA. The junction had 13 bases not matched to a gene; V was cut back by 7 bases and J by 4 bases. The CDR3 protein is CSASRDRDRRYGYTF. CDR3 sequence (DNA): TGCAGCGCGTCCCGGGACAGGGACAGGCGCTATGGCTACACCTTC.

The sample holds one count of this clonotype. Germline is not matched at one junction end, which may reflect a read error. This CDR3 is CASSTLSAGAETQHF. CDR3 nucleotides: TGTGCCAGCAGCACCTTATCGGCAGGGGCAGAGACCCAGCACTTC. The V and J genes are TRBV7-9 and TRBJ2-5, with D possibly being TRBD1 (6 bases). Germline V gives CDR1 SEHNR, CDR2 FQNEAQ (reference sequence). This CDR3 is 15 amino acids long.

On this clonotype: Just one base apart from a much larger clone, this may be a read error. The J gene is TRBJ2-5, the V gene TRBV7-9; D is ambiguous. V was cut by 3 bases and J by 3 bases, with 8 bases left in between. Per the germline V gene, CDR1 is SEHNR and CDR2 is FQNEAQ (reference sequence). There are 13 residues in the CDR3. CDR3 region: CASSFREKETQYF. CDR3 nucleotide sequence: TGTGCCAGCAGCTTTCGCGAGAAAGAGACCCAGTACTTC.

CDR3 region: CSASGRGFSYEQYF. The CDR3 DNA follows: TGCAGTGCCTCCGGGCGGGGCTTTTCCTACGAGCAGTACTTC. V gene TRBV20-1 combines with J gene TRBJ2-7; possibly TRBD2 for D (6 bases). The CDR3 covers 14 residues. Germline V gives CDR1 DFQATT, CDR2 SNEGSKA (reference sequence). Trimming pared 6 bases from V and 1 base from J, leaving 16 bases between.

This clonotype was picked up a small number of times. The rearrangement uses TRBV4-3 and TRBJ2-7; D is uncertain. Between the trimmed V and J ends, which lost 4 bases and 3 bases, there was a span of 19 bases. The CDR3 loop spans 16 amino acids. Germline V lookup: CDR1 LGHNA, CDR2 YSLEER. In DNA, the CDR3 is TGCGCCAGCAGCCCCTCTGGCCGAGGCCAGATCTACGAGCAGTACTTC. This codes for CASSPSGRGQIYEQYF.

A remark on this clonotype: An end of the junction does not agree with germline; a read error may underlie this. This sequence joins TRBV5-4 and TRBJ2-3, with D perhaps assigned TRBD1 or TRBD2 (5 bases each). The germline gives CDR1 SGHNT, CDR2 YYREEE (reference sequence). CDR3 length equals 16 residues. CDR3 DNA: TGTGCCAGCAGCTTGGAATGGGGATCTAGCACAGGTACGCAGTATTTT. Its protein is CASSLEWGSSTGTQYF.

Of note for this clonotype: A much larger clone sits a single nucleotide away, making a read error possible. This chain links TRBV3-1 with TRBJ1-2, with D unclear. V lost 1 base and J 6 bases, leaving 15 bases between the germline ends. The germline V gene has CDR1 LGHDT and CDR2 YNNKEL (reference sequence). This CDR3 has 15 residues. The CDR3 DNA sequence: TGTGCCAGCAGCCAAGCCCGGGCAGCTATTAATGGCTACACCTTC. Its translation is CASSQARAAINGYTF.

J is TRBJ2-5 and V is TRBV12-3 or TRBV12-4; D unclear. Trimming took 6 bases from V and 3 from J, leaving 14 bases between them. There are 14 residues in the CDR3. The CDR3 region has the DNA TGTGCCAGCAGCCACGCGGCGAAGAAAGAGACCCAGTACTTC. It encodes CASSHAAKKETQYF.